These 4 T cell receptor beta chains were sequenced from one sample in a study of cytomegalovirus exposure and HLA in healthy donors. PCR amplification relied on 60 Vbeta primers (plus 13 Jbeta primers). Measured with immunoSEQ multiplex PCR; TCRdb has only the in-frame clones, and not every one. The sample lists 180,000 or so clones, approximately 9.5% occurring once. Material for sequencing was PBMCs. Receptor source: a woman in her twenties or thirties in good health and CMV-seropositive.

This clone was observed a handful of times. The V and J genes are TRBV7-2 and TRBJ2-2, with 7 bases matching TRBD2. The trim removed 2 bases at V and 13 bases at J, leaving 10 bases unmatched. The CDR3 covers 14 residues. The V gene's germline CDR1 is SGHTA and CDR2 FQGNSA. CDR3 nucleotide sequence: TGTGCCAGCAGCTTAAGTTGGGAGGGAGGTGGGCTGTTTTTT. This encodes CASSLSWEGGGLFF.

The chain combines TRBV10-1 with TRBJ1-5; 10 bases fit TRBD1. Germline trimming cut 4 bases from V and 7 bases from J; bases unmatched to any gene: 1. The CDR3 runs 13 residues. Germline loops: CDR1 WNHNN, CDR2 SYGVQD (reference sequence). This chain's CDR3 is CASSGDRGQPQHF. The DNA of the CDR3 is TGCGCCAGCAGTGGGGACAGGGGCCAGCCCCAGCATTTT.

The V and J genes are TRBV2 and TRBJ1-1, with D perhaps TRBD1 (6 bases). The V end lost 3 bases, the J end lost 0 bases, and 11 bases lay between the germline ends. CDR3 length: 15 residues. Per germline, CDR1 SNHLY and CDR2 FYNNEI. The CDR3 protein is CASSDLGAMNTEAFF. In nucleotides, the CDR3 is TGTGCCAGCAGTGATTTGGGGGCCATGAACACTGAAGCTTTCTTT.

This clone turned up a few times. The CDR3 DNA is TGTGCCAGCAGCCATGATTCTGCTGAGCAGTACTTC. Its translation is CASSHDSAEQYF. The rearrangement joins TRBV4-2 to TRBJ2-5, with D unclear. Trimming left V 3 bases short and J 11 bases short, with 13 bases between. The CDR3 is 12 residues long. Germline V gives CDR1 LGHNA, CDR2 YNFKEQ.